This is a list of T cell receptor beta chains from one sample in a study of shared clonotypes between healthy human individuals. The assay was immunoSEQ multiplex PCR, and TCRdb's table has in-frame clones only and misses some. In the table there are about 1.5 million clones, 95% to 99% of which are singletons. Material for sequencing was naive CD4+ T cells sorted from blood. The source of these receptors is a man aged 25 to 40 in good health. Each CDR3 is given with its conserved first and last residue. D genes are given only for firm matches. Not all rows give a size; the values are once, few, many and, for expanded clones, a class.

TRBJ2-1 | - | - | TRBV4-3 | TGCGCCAGCAGCCAAGATGCCATTGACAATGAGCAGTTCTTC | CASSQDAIDNEQFF
TRBJ1-5 | - | - | TRBV9 | TGTGCCAGCAGCGTAGTTCAGGGTCCCAATCAGCCCCAGCATTTT | CASSVVQGPNQPQHF
TRBJ2-7 | TRBD1 | - | TRBV2 | TGTGCCAGTAGAGGGACAGGCTACGAGCAGTACTTC | CASRGTGYEQYF
TRBJ2-3 | - | - | TRBV29-1 | TGCAGCGTAAAGTCAGGCACAGATACGCAGTATTTT | CSVKSGTDTQYF
TRBJ2-1 | TRBD2 | - | TRBV5-8 | TGTGCCAGCAGCTTGGGGCTAGCGGGAGGCGTTGATGAGCAGTTCTTC | CASSLGLAGGVDEQFF
TRBJ2-4 | - | - | TRBV29-1 | TGCAGCGGCGTTTGGGCAATCGACAACATTCAGTACTTC | CSGVWAIDNIQYF
TRBJ2-1 | - | - | TRBV9 | TGTGCCAGCAGCGGAGGGGACTTCCTACTCAATGAGCAGTTCTTC | CASSGGDFLLNEQFF
TRBJ2-7 | TRBD1 | once | TRBV10-3 | TGTGCCATCAGCACGGGACAGGGGGTCCACGAGCAGTACTTC | CAISTGQGVHEQYF
TRBJ2-3 | - | once | TRBV7-2 | TGTGCCAGCAGCCCCACTACGGATACGCAGTATTTT | CASSPTTDTQYF
TRBJ2-4 | - | - | TRBV28 | TGTGCCAGCAGTTTCCTCGGCCCGCAGGACAAAAACATTCAGTACTTC | CASSFLGPQDKNIQYF
TRBJ1-1 | - | - | TRBV5-1 | TGCGCCAGCAGCTTAACACCGATGAACACTGAAGCTTTCTTT | CASSLTPMNTEAFF
TRBJ2-2 | TRBD1 | - | TRBV6-5 | TGTGCCAGCAGTTACGGGGACAGAAACACCGGGGAGCTGTTTTTT | CASSYGDRNTGELFF
TRBJ2-1 | TRBD2 | - | TRBV6-4 | TGTGCCAGCAGTGACCGGGCCAGACTAGCGGGGATCAATGAGCAGTTCTTC | CASSDRARLAGINEQFF
TRBJ1-5 | TRBD1 | - | TRBV28 | TGTGCCAGCAGTCCAGGGACAGGGTCGGGGAATCAGCCCCAGCATTTT | CASSPGTGSGNQPQHF
TRBJ2-4 | TRBD2 | - | TRBV9 | TGTGCCAGCAGCGTAGTCGGGGGGGACATTCAGTACTTC | CASSVVGGDIQYF
TRBJ2-7 | TRBD2 | - | TRBV5-4 | TGTGCCAGCAGTCCCGGGACTAGCGTCGGATGGGACGAGCAGTACTTC | CASSPGTSVGWDEQYF
TRBJ2-1 | - | - | TRBV10-3 | TGTGCCATCAGTGAGTCGGCAGGGTACGGTGAGCAGTTCTTC | CAISESAGYGEQFF
TRBJ1-4 | - | - | TRBV27 | TGTGCCAGCAGTTTAAGGAGTCAGGGAACCGAAAAACTGTTTTTT | CASSLRSQGTEKLFF
TRBJ2-2 | TRBD2 | - | TRBV5-4 | TGTGCCAGCAGCTTGGTCCTAGCGGGGATTGGGGGAAACACCGGGGAGCTGTTTTTT | CASSLVLAGIGGNTGELFF
TRBJ1-3 | - | - | TRBV19 | TGTGCCAGTAAATGGGCGGCGGATCCTCGCAGCTCTGGAAACACCATATATTTT | CASKWAADPRSSGNTIYF
TRBJ2-7 | - | - | TRBV14 | TGTGCCAGCAGCCAAGATGGAGGGACATCCTACGAGCAGTACTTC | CASSQDGGTSYEQYF
TRBJ1-5 | - | once | TRBV7-9 | TGTGCCAGCACCAATAGCAATCAGCCCCAGCATTTT | CASTNSNQPQHF
TRBJ1-2 | - | - | TRBV28 | TGTGCCAGCAGTTTATCCTGGGGCCCGTCCTATGGCTACACCTTC | CASSLSWGPSYGYTF
TRBJ1-2 | TRBD1 | - | TRBV29-1 | TGCAGCACAGAATCAGGGGGCGCGGGTGGCTACACCTTC | CSTESGGAGGYTF
TRBJ2-2 | - | - | TRBV6-1 | TGTGCCACGAGTCTGCAGATCACCGGGGAGCTGTTTTTT | CATSLQITGELFF
TRBJ2-2 | TRBD1 | - | TRBV12-5 | TGTGCTAGTGGTTTGATACGACCGGGACAGGGACACACCGGGGAGCTGTTTTTT | CASGLIRPGQGHTGELFF
TRBJ2-7 | TRBD2 | - | TRBV11-2 | TGTGCCAGCAGCCGACCGGGAGGAACCTACGAGCAGTACTTC | CASSRPGGTYEQYF
TRBJ1-3 | - | - | TRBV7-9 | TGTGCCAGCAGCTTAGCCCCAGGGGGAAACACCATATATTTT | CASSLAPGGNTIYF
TRBJ2-2 | - | - | TRBV21-1 | TGTGCCAGCAGCAAAGAACAGGGTACCGGGGAGCTGTTTTTT | CASSKEQGTGELFF
TRBJ1-3 | - | once | TRBV12-1 | TGTGCCAGCAGCTTTGGAAGACCTTGCCGGACTAGAAACACCATATATTTT | CASSFGRPCRTRNTIYF
TRBJ2-1 | TRBD1 | - | TRBV5-4 | TGTGCCAGCAGCTCCTCAGGGGGCAAGGGCAATGAGCAGTTCTTC | CASSSSGGKGNEQFF
TRBJ2-2 | TRBD2 | - | TRBV6-4 | TGTGCCAGCAGTGCGGGGGGTCCCGGGGAGCTGTTTTTT | CASSAGGPGELFF
TRBJ2-7 | - | - | TRBV4-1 | TGCGCCAGCAGCCTCAGGTCTGGCTCTAGGGATATGGGGGCCTACGAGCAGTACTTC | CASSLRSGSRDMGAYEQYF
TRBJ2-7 | TRBD1 | - | TRBV6-5 | TGTGCCAGCAGTTACTCAGGGACAGGATTCCTCTACGAGCAGTACTTC | CASSYSGTGFLYEQYF
TRBJ1-3 | - | - | TRBV29-1 | TGCAGCGTTGCTGACAGCTCTGGAAACACCATATATTTT | CSVADSSGNTIYF
TRBJ1-1 | TRBD1 | - | TRBV5-1 | TGCGCCAGCAGCTTGTATGGACAGGAGAACACTGAAGCTTTCTTT | CASSLYGQENTEAFF
TRBJ2-5 | - | - | TRBV28 | TGTGCCAGCACTGTTCAGGCCGGGTACGAGACCCAGTACTTC | CASTVQAGYETQYF
TRBJ2-7 | TRBD2 | - | TRBV9 | TGTGCCAGCAGCTTAAGTAGCGGGAGACAGGACGAGCAGTACTTC | CASSLSSGRQDEQYF
TRBJ2-5 | - | - | TRBV7-9 | TGTGCCAGCAGCCAACCCGGGACGCTCCAAGAGACCCAGTACTTC | CASSQPGTLQETQYF
TRBJ1-3 | - | - | TRBV5-4 | TGTGCCAGCAGCGAGGGACGGTTAGTCTCTGGAAACACCATATATTTT | CASSEGRLVSGNTIYF
TRBJ2-1 | - | - | TRBV5-4 | TGTGCCAGCAGCCTCCCTGCGTCTAACAATGAGCAGTTCTTC | CASSLPASNNEQFF
TRBJ2-7 | - | - | TRBV7-2 | TGTGCCAGCAGCCCACCCCAAATCCTTGCCGAGCAGTACTTC | CASSPPQILAEQYF
TRBJ2-2 | - | - | TRBV5-4 | TGTGCCAGCAGCCCCGGAGGGGCAGGGGCCACCGGGGAGCTGTTTTTT | CASSPGGAGATGELFF
TRBJ2-1 | - | - | TRBV7-3 | TGTGCCAGCAGCCCTAGGACTAGGGGGTACAATGAGCAGTTCTTC | CASSPRTRGYNEQFF
TRBJ1-4 | - | - | TRBV6-1 | TGTGCCAGCAGTGTAGAGACAGCCGAAAAACTGTTTTTT | CASSVETAEKLFF
TRBJ2-1 | - | - | TRBV7-9 | TGTGCCAGCAGCCTAGGAGTGACCTACAATGAGCAGTTCTTC | CASSLGVTYNEQFF
TRBJ2-7 | - | - | TRBV25-1 | TGTGCCAGCAGTGACCTCTCCTACGAGCAGTACTTC | CASSDLSYEQYF